This is a list of T cell receptor beta chains from one sample in a study of T cells in Graves' hyperthyroidism and ophthalmopathy. Each CDR3 protein is one row after TCRdb ran MiXCR on the multiplex PCR reads. The profile shows around 340,000 distinct CDR3 sequences, roughly 14% of them singletons. Sequencing was carried out using blood. The receptors were gathered from a woman aged 25 to 39 with Graves' hyperthyroidism. The CDR3 runs from the conserved cysteine through the conserved F or W. D genes are given only for firm matches. The size field is filled for only some rows; it gives once, few, many or a size class.

V gene: TRBV7-2
J gene: TRBJ2-2
clone size: many
D gene: TRBD2
CDR3 protein: CASSSGGTVNTGELFF
CDR3 DNA: TGTGCCAGCAGCTCGGGGGGGACCGTGAACACCGGGGAGCTGTTTTTT

V gene: TRBV6-1
J gene: TRBJ2-7
clone size: many
D gene: -
CDR3 protein: CASTRHLVWGWYEQYF
CDR3 DNA: TGTGCCAGCACGAGACATCTTGTATGGGGGTGGTACGAGCAGTACTTC

V gene: TRBV20-1
J gene: TRBJ2-7
clone size: -
D gene: TRBD2
CDR3 protein: CSARLAGASEQYF
CDR3 DNA: TGCAGTGCTAGACTAGCGGGAGCAAGCGAGCAGTACTTC

V gene: TRBV6-2/TRBV6-3
J gene: TRBJ2-3
clone size: many
D gene: TRBD2
CDR3 protein: CASSYSQLAGVTDTQYF
CDR3 DNA: TGTGCCAGCAGTTACAGCCAACTAGCGGGGGTCACAGATACGCAGTATTTT

V gene: TRBV2
J gene: TRBJ2-3
clone size: few
D gene: TRBD2
CDR3 protein: CASSEALTSGEDTQYF
CDR3 DNA: TGTGCCAGCAGTGAAGCATTGACTAGCGGCGAGGATACGCAGTATTTT

V gene: TRBV7-9
J gene: TRBJ2-7
clone size: many
D gene: TRBD2
CDR3 protein: CASAGTSWDEQYF
CDR3 DNA: TGTGCCAGCGCCGGGACTAGCTGGGACGAGCAGTACTTC

V gene: TRBV7-9
J gene: TRBJ2-7
clone size: -
D gene: -
CDR3 protein: CASSLSDASHEQYF
CDR3 DNA: TGTGCCAGCAGCTTATCCGACGCGTCCCACGAGCAGTACTTC

V gene: TRBV27
J gene: TRBJ1-6
clone size: many
D gene: -
CDR3 protein: CASGTRSNSPLHF
CDR3 DNA: TGTGCCAGCGGCACGAGGTCGAATTCACCCCTCCACTTT

V gene: TRBV3-1
J gene: TRBJ1-6
clone size: many
D gene: -
CDR3 protein: CASSQELAISPLHF
CDR3 DNA: TGTGCCAGCAGCCAAGAATTGGCGATATCACCCCTCCACTTT

V gene: TRBV18
J gene: TRBJ2-7
clone size: few
D gene: TRBD2
CDR3 protein: CASSPSGGYEQYF
CDR3 DNA: TGTGCCAGCTCGCCTAGCGGGGGGTACGAGCAGTACTTC